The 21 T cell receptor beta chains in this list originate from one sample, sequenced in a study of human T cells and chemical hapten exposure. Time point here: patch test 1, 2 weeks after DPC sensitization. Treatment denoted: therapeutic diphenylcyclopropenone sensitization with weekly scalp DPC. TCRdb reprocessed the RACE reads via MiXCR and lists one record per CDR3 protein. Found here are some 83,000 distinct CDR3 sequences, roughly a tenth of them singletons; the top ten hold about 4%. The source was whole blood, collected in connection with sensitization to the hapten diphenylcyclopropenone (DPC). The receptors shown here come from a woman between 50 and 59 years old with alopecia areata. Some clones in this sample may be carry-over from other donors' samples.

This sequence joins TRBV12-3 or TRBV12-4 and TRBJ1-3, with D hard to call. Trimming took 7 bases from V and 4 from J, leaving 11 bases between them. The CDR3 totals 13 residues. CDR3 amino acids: CASIPGAGNTIYF. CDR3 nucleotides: TGTGCCAGCATTCCAGGCGCGGGAAACACCATATATTTT.

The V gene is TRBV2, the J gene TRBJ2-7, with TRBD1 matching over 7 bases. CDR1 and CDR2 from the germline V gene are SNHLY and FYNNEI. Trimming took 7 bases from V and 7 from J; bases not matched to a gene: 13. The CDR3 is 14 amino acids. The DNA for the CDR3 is TGTGCCAGCACCCCCCAAGGGGGCCTTTATGAGCAGTACTTC. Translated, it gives CASTPQGGLYEQYF.

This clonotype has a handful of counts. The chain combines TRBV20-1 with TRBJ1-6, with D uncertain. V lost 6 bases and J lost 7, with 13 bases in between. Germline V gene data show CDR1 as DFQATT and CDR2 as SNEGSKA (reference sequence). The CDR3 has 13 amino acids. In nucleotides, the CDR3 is TGCAGTGCCCCAGACATCTCGAATTCACCCCTCCACTTT. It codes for CSAPDISNSPLHF.

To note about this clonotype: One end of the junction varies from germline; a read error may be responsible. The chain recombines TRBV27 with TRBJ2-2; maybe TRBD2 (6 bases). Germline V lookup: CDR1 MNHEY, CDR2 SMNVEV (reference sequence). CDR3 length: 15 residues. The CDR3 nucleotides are TGTGTCAGCAGTGAGACTAGAAGTATCGGCGGGGAGCTGTTTTTT. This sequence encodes CVSSETRSIGGELFF.

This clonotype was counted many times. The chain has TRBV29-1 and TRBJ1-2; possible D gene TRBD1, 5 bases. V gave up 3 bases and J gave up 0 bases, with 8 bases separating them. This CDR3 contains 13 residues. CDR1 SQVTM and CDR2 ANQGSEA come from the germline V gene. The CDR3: CSVDGGTNYGYTF. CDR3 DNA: TGCAGCGTTGATGGGGGTACTAACTATGGCTACACCTTC.

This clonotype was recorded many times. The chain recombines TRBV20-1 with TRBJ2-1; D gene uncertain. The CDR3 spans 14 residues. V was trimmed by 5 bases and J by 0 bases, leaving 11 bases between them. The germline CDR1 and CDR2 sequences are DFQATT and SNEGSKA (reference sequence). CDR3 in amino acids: CSAAPWSSYNEQFF. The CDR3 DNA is TGCAGTGCTGCCCCTTGGAGCTCCTACAATGAGCAGTTCTTC.

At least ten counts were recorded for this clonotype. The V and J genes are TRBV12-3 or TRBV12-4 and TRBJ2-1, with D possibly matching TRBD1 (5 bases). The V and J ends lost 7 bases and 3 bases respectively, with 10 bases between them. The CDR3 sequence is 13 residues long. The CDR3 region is CASNSDSYNEQFF. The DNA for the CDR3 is TGTGCCAGCAATTCCGACAGCTACAATGAGCAGTTCTTC.

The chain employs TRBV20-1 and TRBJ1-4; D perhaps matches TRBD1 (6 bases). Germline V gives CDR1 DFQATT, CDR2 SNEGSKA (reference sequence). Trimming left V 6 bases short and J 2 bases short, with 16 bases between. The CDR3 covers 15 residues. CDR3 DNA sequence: TGCAGTGCGTATATCCTTCAGGGGACTAATGAAAAACTGTTTTTT. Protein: CSAYILQGTNEKLFF.

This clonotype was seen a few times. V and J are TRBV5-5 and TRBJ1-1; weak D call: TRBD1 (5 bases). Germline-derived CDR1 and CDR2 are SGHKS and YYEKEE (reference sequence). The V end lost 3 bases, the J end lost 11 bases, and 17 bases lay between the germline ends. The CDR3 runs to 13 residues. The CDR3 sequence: CASSWGPGFEAFF. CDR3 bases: TGTGCCAGCAGCTGGGGCCCGGGGTTTGAGGCTTTCTTT.

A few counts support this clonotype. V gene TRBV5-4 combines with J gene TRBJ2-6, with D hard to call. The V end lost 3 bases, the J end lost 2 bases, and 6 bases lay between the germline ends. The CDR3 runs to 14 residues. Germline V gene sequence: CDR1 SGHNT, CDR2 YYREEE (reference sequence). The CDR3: CASSSPTGANVLTF. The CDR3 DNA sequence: TGTGCCAGCAGCTCCCCCACTGGGGCCAACGTCCTGACTTTC.

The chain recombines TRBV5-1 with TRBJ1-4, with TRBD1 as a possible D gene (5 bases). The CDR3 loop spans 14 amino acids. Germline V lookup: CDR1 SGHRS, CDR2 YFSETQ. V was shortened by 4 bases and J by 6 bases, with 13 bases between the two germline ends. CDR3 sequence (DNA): TGCGCCAGCAGCCCCGGACATAGGGATGAAAAACTGTTTTTT. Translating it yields CASSPGHRDEKLFF.

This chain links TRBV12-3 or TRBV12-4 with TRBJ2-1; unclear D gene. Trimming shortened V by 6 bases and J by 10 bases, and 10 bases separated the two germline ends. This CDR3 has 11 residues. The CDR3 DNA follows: TGTGCCAGCAGATTATATAGGGAGCAGTTCTTC. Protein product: CASRLYREQFF.

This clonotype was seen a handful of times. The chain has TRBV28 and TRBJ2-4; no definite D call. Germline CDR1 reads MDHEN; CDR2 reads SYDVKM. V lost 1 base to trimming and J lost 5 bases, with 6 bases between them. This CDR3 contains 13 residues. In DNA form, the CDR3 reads TGTGCCAGCAGTTTATTTACAGAAAACATTCAGTACTTC. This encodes CASSLFTENIQYF. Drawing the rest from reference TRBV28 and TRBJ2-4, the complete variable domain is DVKVTQSSRYLVKRTGEKVFLECVQDMDHENMFWYRQDPGLGLRLIYFSYDVKMKEKGDIPEGYSVSREKKERFSLILESASTNQTSMYLCASSLFTENIQYFGAGTRLSVL.

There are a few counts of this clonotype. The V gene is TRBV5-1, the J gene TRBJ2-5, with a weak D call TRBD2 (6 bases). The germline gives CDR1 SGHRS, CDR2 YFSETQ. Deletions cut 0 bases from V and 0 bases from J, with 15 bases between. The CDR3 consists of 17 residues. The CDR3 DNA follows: TGCGCCAGCAGCTTGGTTCCGGGGGAAGCTAACCAAGAGACCCAGTACTTC. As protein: CASSLVPGEANQETQYF.

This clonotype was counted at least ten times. The CDR3 protein is CAWRVGVSYNEQFF. As DNA, the CDR3 is TGTGCCTGGAGGGTGGGGGTCTCCTACAATGAGCAGTTCTTC. This rearrangement joins TRBV30 to TRBJ2-1, with D perhaps being TRBD1 or TRBD2 (5 bases each). There are 14 residues in the CDR3. Per germline, CDR1 GTSNPN and CDR2 SVGIG (reference sequence). Trimming removed 3 bases at V and 0 bases at J, with 9 bases between.

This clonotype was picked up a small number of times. CDR3: CASSHLDNEQFF. Here the CDR3 DNA reads TGTGCCAGCAGCCATCTAGACAATGAGCAGTTCTTC. The J gene is TRBJ2-1, the V gene TRBV3-1; D gene ambiguous. This CDR3 comprises 12 residues. CDR1 LGHDT and CDR2 YNNKEL come from the germline V gene (reference sequence). Between the trimmed V and J ends, which lost 3 bases and 5 bases, there was a span of 5 bases.

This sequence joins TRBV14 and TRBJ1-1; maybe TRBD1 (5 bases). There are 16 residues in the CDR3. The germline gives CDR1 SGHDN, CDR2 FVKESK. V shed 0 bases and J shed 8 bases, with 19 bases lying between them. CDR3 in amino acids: CASSQEMAPQRGEAFF. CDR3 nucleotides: TGTGCCAGCAGCCAAGAAATGGCCCCCCAAAGGGGAGAAGCTTTCTTT. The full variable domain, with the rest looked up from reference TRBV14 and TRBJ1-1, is EAGVTQFPSHSVIEKGQTVTLRCDPISGHDNLYWYRRVMGKEIKFLLHFVKESKQDESGMPNNRFLAERTGGTYSTLKVQPAELEDSGVYFCASSQEMAPQRGEAFFGQGTRLTVV.

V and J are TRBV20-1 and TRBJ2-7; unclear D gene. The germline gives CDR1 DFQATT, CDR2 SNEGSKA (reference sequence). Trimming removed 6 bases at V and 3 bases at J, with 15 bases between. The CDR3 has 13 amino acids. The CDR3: CSAFSPTLYEQYF. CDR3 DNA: TGCAGTGCCTTTTCCCCGACCCTCTACGAGCAGTACTTC.

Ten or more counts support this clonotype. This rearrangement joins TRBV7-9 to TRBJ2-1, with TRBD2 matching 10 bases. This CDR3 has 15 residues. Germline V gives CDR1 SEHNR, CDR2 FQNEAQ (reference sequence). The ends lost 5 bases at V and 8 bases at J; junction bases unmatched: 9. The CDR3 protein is CASSPSGSYGDEQFF. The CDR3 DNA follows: TGTGCCAGCAGCCCTAGCGGGAGTTATGGGGATGAGCAGTTCTTC.

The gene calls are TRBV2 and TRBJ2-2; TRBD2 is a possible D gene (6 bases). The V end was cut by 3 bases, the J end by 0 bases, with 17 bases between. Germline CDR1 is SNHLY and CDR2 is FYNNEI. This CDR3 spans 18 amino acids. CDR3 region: CASSEGSLAFANTGELFF. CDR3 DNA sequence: TGTGCCAGCAGTGAGGGGTCCCTAGCGTTTGCGAACACCGGGGAGCTGTTTTTT.

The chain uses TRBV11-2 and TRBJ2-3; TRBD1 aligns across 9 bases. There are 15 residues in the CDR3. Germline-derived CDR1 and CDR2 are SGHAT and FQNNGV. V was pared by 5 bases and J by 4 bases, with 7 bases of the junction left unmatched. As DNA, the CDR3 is TGTGCCAGCAGCCTCCGGACAGGGGATCCAGATACGCAGTATTTT. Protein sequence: CASSLRTGDPDTQYF.